Below are 14 T cell receptor beta chains sequenced from a single sample in a study of cytomegalovirus exposure and HLA in healthy donors. PCR amplification relied on 60 Vbeta primers (plus 13 Jbeta primers). Using immunoSEQ multiplex PCR, the repertoire was profiled, and TCRdb retains in-frame clones only, with some absent. The sample includes over 70,000 clones, about 80% of them seen just once. The sample comprised PBMCs. All receptors come from a woman between 45 and 60 years old in good health and CMV-seropositive.

This clone was picked up a small number of times. The chain joins TRBV19 to TRBJ2-1; 7 bases match TRBD2. V dropped 7 bases and J dropped 2; count of bases not matched to a gene: 5. This CDR3 is built from 14 residues. Per germline, CDR1 LNHDA and CDR2 SQIVND (reference sequence). CDR3 protein: CASTPSGPYNEQFF. The CDR3 coding sequence is TGTGCCAGTACCCCTAGCGGACCCTACAATGAGCAGTTCTTC.

The J gene is TRBJ1-2, the V gene TRBV2, with D perhaps TRBD1 (5 bases). Germline V lookup: CDR1 SNHLY, CDR2 FYNNEI. V lost 0 bases to trimming and J lost 3 bases, with 14 bases between them. The CDR3 runs 16 residues. CDR3: CASSEARGTGDYGYTF. CDR3 nucleotides: TGTGCCAGCAGTGAAGCGCGGGGGACCGGCGACTATGGCTACACCTTC.

This clone was detected only a few times. The rearrangement joins TRBV6-1 to TRBJ2-6; 8 bases line up with TRBD1. The CDR3 covers 15 residues. Germline V lookup: CDR1 MNHNS, CDR2 SASEGT. With V trimmed by 6 bases and J by 0 bases, 1 base remained unmatched. DNA of the CDR3: TGTGCCAGCAGCGGACAGGGCTCTGGGGCCAACGTCCTGACTTTC. It specifies CASSGQGSGANVLTF.

The rearrangement joins TRBV2 to TRBJ1-2; D remains ambiguous. In germline, CDR1 is SNHLY, CDR2 FYNNEI. V lost 1 base and J 8 bases, leaving 14 bases between the germline ends. There are 14 residues in the CDR3. The CDR3 nucleotides read TGTGCCAGCAGTGAAGGGGATGAGACGGGAGGCTACACCTTC. It codes for CASSEGDETGGYTF.

The genes are TRBV7-2 and TRBJ2-1, with 15 bases that match TRBD2. CDR1 SGHTA and CDR2 FQGNSA come from the germline V gene. This CDR3 contains 18 residues. The junction had 5 bases not matched to a gene; V was cut back by 5 bases and J by 0 bases. The CDR3 DNA sequence: TGTGCCAGCAGCGGGACTAGCGGGGGGAGCGGCTCCTACAATGAGCAGTTCTTC. This gives the protein CASSGTSGGSGSYNEQFF.

The chain has TRBV10-2 and TRBJ2-7; D remains ambiguous. Germline V CDR1 and CDR2: WSHSY, SAAADI. The ends were cut back, 3 bases at V and 6 bases at J, with 12 bases in the middle. There are 13 residues in the CDR3. The CDR3 nucleotides read TGCGCCAGCAGTGATGTTCCCGTGGGCGAGCAGTACGTC. Its protein is CASSDVPVGEQYV.

Worth noting for this clone: Other DNA variants within this sample encode the same CDR3. The chain is built from TRBV5-1 and TRBJ2-1, with D tentatively TRBD2 (6 bases). Germline V gene lookup returns CDR1 SGHRS and CDR2 YFSETQ. V gave up 3 bases and J gave up 3 bases, with 7 bases separating them. This CDR3 is built from 13 residues. The chain's CDR3 is CASSSGGYNEQFF. The DNA of the CDR3 is TGCGCCAGCAGCTCCGGGGGCTACAATGAGCAGTTCTTC.

V usage is TRBV5-1 and J usage is TRBJ1-4; no clear D. Germline V lookup: CDR1 SGHRS, CDR2 YFSETQ. The CDR3 runs to 15 residues. The V end was cut by 6 bases, the J end by 1 base, with 13 bases between. The CDR3 DNA sequence: TGCGCCAGCACCCCAGATTCAGGAACTAATGAAAAACTGTTTTTT. Amino acid sequence: CASTPDSGTNEKLFF.

This sequence joins TRBV4-1 and TRBJ1-2; 9 nucleotides align to TRBD1. Trimming at V came to 1 base and at J to 5 bases, leaving 8 bases not matched to a gene. Germline V gene data show CDR1 as MGHRA and CDR2 as YSYEKL. The CDR3 has 16 amino acids. The CDR3 nucleotides are TGCGCCAGCAGCCAAGTATCGACAGGGGGTTCTTATGGCTACACCTTC. Translation: CASSQVSTGGSYGYTF.

The chain carries TRBV6-1 and TRBJ1-5, with D uncertain. The CDR3 runs to 16 residues. Germline CDR1 MNHNS, CDR2 SASEGT. The V gene lost 1 base and the J gene lost 2 bases, with 12 bases spanning the gap. The CDR3 sequence: CASSEVGGMGNQPQHF. The DNA of the CDR3 is TGTGCCAGCAGTGAAGTCGGAGGGATGGGCAATCAGCCCCAGCATTTT.

The chain uses TRBV15 and TRBJ2-1, with 8 bases matching TRBD2. The CDR3 has 15 amino acids. Germline CDR1 reads LNHNV; CDR2 reads YYDKDF (reference sequence). Trimming cost V 5 bases and J 4 bases; bases outside gene matches: 7. The CDR3 DNA sequence: TGTGCCACCAGCCGGAGCGGGAGCGGTTACAATGAGCAGTTCTTC. The encoded protein is CATSRSGSGYNEQFF.

This sequence joins TRBV19 and TRBJ1-5; unclear D gene. CDR3 length: 14 residues. The V gene's germline CDR1 is LNHDA and CDR2 SQIVND (reference sequence). V dropped 6 bases and J dropped 0 bases, with 9 bases sitting between them. Here the CDR3 reads CASRPQNSNQPQHF. The CDR3 DNA sequence: TGTGCCAGTAGGCCACAAAATAGCAATCAGCCCCAGCATTTT.

This chain joins TRBV19 and TRBJ1-4; D ambiguous. The germline V and J ends were trimmed by 6 bases and 0 bases, with 8 bases remaining between them. This CDR3 region has 14 residues. Germline V CDR1 and CDR2: LNHDA, SQIVND (reference sequence). In DNA form, the CDR3 reads TGTGCCAGTAGACGTCTAGCAACTAATGAAAAACTGTTTTTT. It yields the protein CASRRLATNEKLFF.

This clone was observed a handful of times. The V and J genes are TRBV7-9 and TRBJ2-5; the D gene is possibly TRBD2 (5 bases). The CDR3 length is 15 residues. Germline CDR1 reads SEHNR; CDR2 reads FQNEAQ (reference sequence). The V gene lost 4 bases and the J gene lost 2 bases, with 14 bases spanning the gap. CDR3 residues: CASSWEGGRQETQYF. The CDR3 DNA reads as TGTGCCAGCAGCTGGGAAGGAGGCAGACAAGAGACCCAGTACTTC.